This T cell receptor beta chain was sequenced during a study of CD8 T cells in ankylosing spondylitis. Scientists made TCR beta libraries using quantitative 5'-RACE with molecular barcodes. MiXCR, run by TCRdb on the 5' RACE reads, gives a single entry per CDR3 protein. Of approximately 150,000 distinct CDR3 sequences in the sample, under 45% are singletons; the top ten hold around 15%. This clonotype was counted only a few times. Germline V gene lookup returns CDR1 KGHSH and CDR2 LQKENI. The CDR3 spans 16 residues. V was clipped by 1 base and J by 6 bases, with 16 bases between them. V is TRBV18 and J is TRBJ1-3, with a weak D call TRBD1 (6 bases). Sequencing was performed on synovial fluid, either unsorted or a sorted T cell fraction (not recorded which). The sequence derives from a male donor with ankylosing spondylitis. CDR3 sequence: CASSPQQGLVENTIYF. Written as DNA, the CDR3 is TGTGCCAGCTCACCACAACAGGGACTCGTCGAAAACACCATATATTTT.